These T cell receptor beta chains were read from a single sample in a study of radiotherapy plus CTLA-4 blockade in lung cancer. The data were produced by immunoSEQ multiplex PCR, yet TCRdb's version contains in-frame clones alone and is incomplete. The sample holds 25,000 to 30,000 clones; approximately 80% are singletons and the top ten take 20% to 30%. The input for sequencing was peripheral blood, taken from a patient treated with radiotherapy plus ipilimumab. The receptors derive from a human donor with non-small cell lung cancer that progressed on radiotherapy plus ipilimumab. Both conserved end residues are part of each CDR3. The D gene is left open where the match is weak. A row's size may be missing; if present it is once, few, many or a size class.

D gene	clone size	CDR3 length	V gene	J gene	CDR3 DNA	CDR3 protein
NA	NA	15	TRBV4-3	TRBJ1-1	TGCGCCAGCAGCCAAACCTTGACAGCCAACACTGAAGCTTTCTTT	CASSQTLTANTEAFF
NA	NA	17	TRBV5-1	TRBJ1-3	TGCGCCAGCAGCTTGGAGGGCAGCAGATTCTCTGGAAACACCATATATTTT	CASSLEGSRFSGNTIYF
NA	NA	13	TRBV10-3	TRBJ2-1	TGTGCCATCAGTGAGTCTAGCACCTATGAGCAGTTCTTC	CAISESSTYEQFF
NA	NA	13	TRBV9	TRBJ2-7	TGTGCCAGCAGCGCCCAGGACGGTTACGAGCAGTACTTC	CASSAQDGYEQYF
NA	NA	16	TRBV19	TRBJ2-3	TGTGCCAGTAGTATCTTCACGGGTTACAGCACAGATACGCAGTATTTT	CASSIFTGYSTDTQYF
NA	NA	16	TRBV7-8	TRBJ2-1	TGTGCCAGCAGCTTAGCGGTCGAAAGCTCCTACAATGAGCAGTTCTTC	CASSLAVESSYNEQFF
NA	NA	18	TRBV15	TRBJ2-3	TGTGCCACCAGCAGATTCCGGGACATTCACCTGAGCACAGATACGCAGTATTTT	CATSRFRDIHLSTDTQYF
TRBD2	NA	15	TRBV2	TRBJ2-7	TGTGCCAGCAAGGTGACAAGCGGGGCCTCCTACGAGCAGTACTTC	CASKVTSGASYEQYF
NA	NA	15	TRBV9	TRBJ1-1	TGTGCCAGCAGCGTAGGCCCCCTGGATGGCTCTGAAGCTTTCTTT	CASSVGPLDGSEAFF
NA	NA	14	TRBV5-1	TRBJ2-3	TGCGCCACCCGTTTAGGAGGGTCCACAGATACGCAGTATTTT	CATRLGGSTDTQYF
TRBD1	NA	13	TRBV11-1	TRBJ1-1	TGTGCCAGCAGCGGGGACAGGTTCACTGAAGCTTTCTTT	CASSGDRFTEAFF
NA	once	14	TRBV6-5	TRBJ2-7	TGTGCCAGCAGTTACCTCGCCGTCCCCCACGAGCAGTACTTC	CASSYLAVPHEQYF
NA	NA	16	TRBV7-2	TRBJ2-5	TGTGCCAGCAGCTCTATAGGAGCGTCACCACAGGAGACCCAGTACTTC	CASSSIGASPQETQYF
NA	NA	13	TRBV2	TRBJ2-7	TGTGCCAGCACAGACCCCACGGGCTACGAGCAGTACTTC	CASTDPTGYEQYF
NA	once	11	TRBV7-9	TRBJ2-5	TGTGCCAGCAGCTTACAAGAGACCCAGTACTTC	CASSLQETQYF